This TCR beta chain originates from a study of cytomegalovirus exposure and HLA in healthy donors. Use of 60 Vbeta and 13 Jbeta primers characterized the PCR. Profiled with immunoSEQ multiplex PCR; TCRdb holds only in-frame clones, not every one. The sample contains about 120,000 clones, around two thirds of which appear only once. The sample holds a few counts of this clone. V gave up 7 bases and J gave up 2 bases, with 12 bases separating them. Germline V gene data show CDR1 as SNHLY and CDR2 as FYNNEI. The CDR3 consists of 14 residues. This TCR was sampled from a woman in her thirties or forties in good health and CMV-seropositive. Sequencing was carried out using PBMCs. V gene TRBV2 combines with J gene TRBJ1-5, with D perhaps matching TRBD1 (5 bases). CDR3 amino acids: CASKRGLGNQPQHF. In nucleotides, the CDR3 is TGTGCCAGCAAAAGGGGTCTAGGCAATCAGCCCCAGCATTTT.